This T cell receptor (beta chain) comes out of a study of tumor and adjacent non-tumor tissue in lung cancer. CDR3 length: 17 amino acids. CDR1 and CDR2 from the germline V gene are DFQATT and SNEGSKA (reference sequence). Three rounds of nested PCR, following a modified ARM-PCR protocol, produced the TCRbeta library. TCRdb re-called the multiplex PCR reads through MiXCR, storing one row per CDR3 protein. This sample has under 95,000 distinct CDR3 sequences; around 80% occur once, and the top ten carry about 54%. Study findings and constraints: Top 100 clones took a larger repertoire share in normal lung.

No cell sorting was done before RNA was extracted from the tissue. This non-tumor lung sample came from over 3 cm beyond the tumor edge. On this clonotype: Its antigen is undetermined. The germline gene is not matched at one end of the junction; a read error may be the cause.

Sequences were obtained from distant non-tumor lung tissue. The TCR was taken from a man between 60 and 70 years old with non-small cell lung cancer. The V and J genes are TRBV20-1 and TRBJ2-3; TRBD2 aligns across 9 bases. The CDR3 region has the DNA TGCAGTGTAACAGACAGCGGGGGGAGCAGTTTATCAGATATGCAGTATTTT. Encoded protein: CSVTDSGGSSLSDMQYF.